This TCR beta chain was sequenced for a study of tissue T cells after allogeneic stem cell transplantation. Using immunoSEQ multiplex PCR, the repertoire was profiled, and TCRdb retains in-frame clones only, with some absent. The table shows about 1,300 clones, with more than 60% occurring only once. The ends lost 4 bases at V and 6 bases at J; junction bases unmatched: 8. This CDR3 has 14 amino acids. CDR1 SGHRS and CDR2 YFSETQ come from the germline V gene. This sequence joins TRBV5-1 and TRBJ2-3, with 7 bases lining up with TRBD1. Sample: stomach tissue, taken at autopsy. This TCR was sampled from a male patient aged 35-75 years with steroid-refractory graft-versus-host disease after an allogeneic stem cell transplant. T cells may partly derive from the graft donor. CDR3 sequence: CASSTGTVGDTQYF. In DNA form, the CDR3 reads TGCGCCAGCAGCACAGGGACAGTGGGGGATACGCAGTATTTT.